This T cell receptor beta chain was identified during a study of cytomegalovirus exposure and HLA in healthy donors. The primer mix had 60 Vbeta and 13 Jbeta primers. The repertoire was sequenced with immunoSEQ multiplex PCR; TCRdb's copy has only in-frame clones and lacks some. The sample contains roughly 150,000 clones, 80% to 85% of which appear only once. Looked up from germline, CDR1 is SGHVS and CDR2 is FQNEAQ. The CDR3 loop spans 17 amino acids. After removal of 5 bases from V and 4 bases from J, the junction contained 10 bases not matched to a gene. The sample taken for sequencing was PBMCs. This rearrangement joins TRBV7-8 to TRBJ2-1, with TRBD2 matching over 11 bases. The clonotype was recovered from a male donor in good health and CMV-seronegative. CDR3 DNA: TGTGCCAGCAGCCCCCGGGCTAGCGGGGGGTTTTACAATGAGCAGTTCTTC. This codes for CASSPRASGGFYNEQFF.